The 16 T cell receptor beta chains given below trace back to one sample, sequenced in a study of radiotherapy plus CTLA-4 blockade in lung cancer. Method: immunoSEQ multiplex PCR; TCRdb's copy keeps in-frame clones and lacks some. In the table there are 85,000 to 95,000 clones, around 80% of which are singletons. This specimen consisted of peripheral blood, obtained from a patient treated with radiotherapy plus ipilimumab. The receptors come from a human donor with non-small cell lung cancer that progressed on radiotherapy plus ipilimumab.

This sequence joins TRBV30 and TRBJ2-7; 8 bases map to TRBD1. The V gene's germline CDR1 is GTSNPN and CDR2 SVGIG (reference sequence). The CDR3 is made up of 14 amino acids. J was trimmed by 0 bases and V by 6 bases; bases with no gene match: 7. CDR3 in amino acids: CACKGQGTSYEQYV. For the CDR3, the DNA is TGTGCCTGCAAAGGACAGGGTACCTCCTACGAGCAGTACGTC.

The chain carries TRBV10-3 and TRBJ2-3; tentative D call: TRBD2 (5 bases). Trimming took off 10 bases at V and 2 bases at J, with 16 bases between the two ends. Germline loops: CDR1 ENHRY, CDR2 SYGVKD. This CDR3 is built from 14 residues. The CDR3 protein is CATGIGTYTDTQYF. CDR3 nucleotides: TGTGCCACGGGGATCGGCACTTACACAGATACGCAGTATTTT.

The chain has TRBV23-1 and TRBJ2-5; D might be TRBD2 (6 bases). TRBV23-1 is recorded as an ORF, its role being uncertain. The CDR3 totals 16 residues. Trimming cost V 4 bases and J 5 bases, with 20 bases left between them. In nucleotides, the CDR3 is TGCGCCAGCAGTCCGGGGGTCGAGAGGAGTGAGGAGACCCAGTACTTC. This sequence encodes CASSPGVERSEETQYF.

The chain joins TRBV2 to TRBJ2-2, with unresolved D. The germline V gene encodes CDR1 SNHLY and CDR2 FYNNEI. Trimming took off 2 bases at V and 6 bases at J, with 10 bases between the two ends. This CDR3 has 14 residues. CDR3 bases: TGTGCCAGCAGTGAACAAGAGGTGGCCGGGGAGCTGTTTTTT. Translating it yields CASSEQEVAGELFF.

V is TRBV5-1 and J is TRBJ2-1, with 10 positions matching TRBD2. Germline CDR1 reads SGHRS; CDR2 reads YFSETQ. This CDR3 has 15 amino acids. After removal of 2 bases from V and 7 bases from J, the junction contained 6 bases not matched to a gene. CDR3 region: CASSLSGTSANEQFF. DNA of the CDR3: TGCGCCAGCAGCTTATCCGGGACTAGCGCTAATGAGCAGTTCTTC.

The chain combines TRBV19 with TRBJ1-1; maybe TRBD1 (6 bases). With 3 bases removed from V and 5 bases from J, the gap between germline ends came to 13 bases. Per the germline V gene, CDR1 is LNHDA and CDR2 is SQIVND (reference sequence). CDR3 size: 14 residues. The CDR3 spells CASSIQGRGTEAFF. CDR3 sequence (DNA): TGTGCCAGTAGTATTCAGGGGCGGGGAACTGAAGCTTTCTTT. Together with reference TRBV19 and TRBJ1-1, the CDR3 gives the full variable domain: DGGITQSPKYLFRKEGQNVTLSCEQNLNHDAMYWYRQDPGQGLRLIYYSQIVNDFQKGDIAEGYSVSREKKESFPLTVTSAQKNPTAFYLCASSIQGRGTEAFFGQGTRLTVV.

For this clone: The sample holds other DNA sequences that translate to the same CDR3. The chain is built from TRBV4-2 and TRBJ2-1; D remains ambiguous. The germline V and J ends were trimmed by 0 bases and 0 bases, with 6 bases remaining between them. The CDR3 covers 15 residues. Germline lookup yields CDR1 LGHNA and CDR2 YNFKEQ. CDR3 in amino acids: CASSQDSSSYNEQFF. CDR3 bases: TGTGCCAGCAGCCAAGACAGTTCCTCCTACAATGAGCAGTTCTTC.

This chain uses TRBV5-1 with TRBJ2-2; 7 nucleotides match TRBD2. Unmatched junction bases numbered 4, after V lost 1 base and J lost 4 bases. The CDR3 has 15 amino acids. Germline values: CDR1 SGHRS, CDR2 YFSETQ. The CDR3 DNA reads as TGCGCCAGCAGCTTGATTACGGGGGGCACCGGGGAGCTGTTTTTT. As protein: CASSLITGGTGELFF.

The CDR3 DNA is TGCGCCAGCAGCTTGGCCGGAGGACGATCGTCGGGGAATGAAAAACTGTTTTTT. Its protein product is CASSLAGGRSSGNEKLFF. The J gene is TRBJ1-4, the V gene TRBV5-1; D is unclear. The germline V and J ends were trimmed by 0 bases and 5 bases, with 20 bases remaining between them. This CDR3 has 18 amino acids. Germline CDR1 is SGHRS and CDR2 is YFSETQ.

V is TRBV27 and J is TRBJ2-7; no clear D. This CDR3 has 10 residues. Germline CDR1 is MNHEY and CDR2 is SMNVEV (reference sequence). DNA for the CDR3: TGTGACCTGGTGGTCTACGAGCAGTACTTC. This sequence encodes CDLVVYEQYF.

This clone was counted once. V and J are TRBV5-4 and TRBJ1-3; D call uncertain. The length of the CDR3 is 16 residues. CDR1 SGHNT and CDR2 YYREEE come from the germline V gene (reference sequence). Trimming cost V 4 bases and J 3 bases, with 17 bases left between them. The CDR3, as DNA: TGTGCCAGCAGCGGCGGCCGTGGACGGAGTGGAAACACCATATATTTT. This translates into CASSGGRGRSGNTIYF.

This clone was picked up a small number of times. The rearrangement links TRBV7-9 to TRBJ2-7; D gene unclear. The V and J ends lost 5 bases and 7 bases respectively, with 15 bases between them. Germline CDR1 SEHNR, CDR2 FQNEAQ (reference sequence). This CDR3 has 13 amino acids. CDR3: CASSPPGSKEQYV. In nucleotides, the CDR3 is TGTGCCAGCAGCCCGCCGGGTAGCAAGGAGCAGTACGTC.

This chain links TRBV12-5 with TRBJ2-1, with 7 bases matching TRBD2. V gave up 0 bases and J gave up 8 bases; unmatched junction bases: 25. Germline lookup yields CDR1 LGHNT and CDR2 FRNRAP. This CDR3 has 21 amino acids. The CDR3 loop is CASGLVLSAGYKRDPEDEQFF. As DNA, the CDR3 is TGTGCTAGTGGTTTGGTACTTTCGGCAGGGTATAAGCGGGACCCGGAGGATGAGCAGTTCTTC.

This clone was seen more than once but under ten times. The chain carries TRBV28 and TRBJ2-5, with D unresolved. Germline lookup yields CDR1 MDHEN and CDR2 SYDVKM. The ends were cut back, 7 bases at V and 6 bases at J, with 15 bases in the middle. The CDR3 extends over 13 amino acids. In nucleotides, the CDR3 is TGTGCCAGCATTGGGGTCCCAAGAAAGACCCAGTACTTC. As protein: CASIGVPRKTQYF.

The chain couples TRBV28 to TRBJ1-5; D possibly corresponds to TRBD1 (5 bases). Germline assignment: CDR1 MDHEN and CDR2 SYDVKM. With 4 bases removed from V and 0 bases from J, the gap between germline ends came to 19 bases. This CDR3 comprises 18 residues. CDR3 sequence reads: CASSSIGTAEYSNQPQHF. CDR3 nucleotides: TGTGCCAGCAGTTCCATCGGGACCGCTGAGTATAGCAATCAGCCCCAGCATTTT.

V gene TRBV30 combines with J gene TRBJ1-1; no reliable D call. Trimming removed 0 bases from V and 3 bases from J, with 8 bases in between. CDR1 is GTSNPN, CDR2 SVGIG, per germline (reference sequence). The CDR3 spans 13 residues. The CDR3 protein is CAWSVPGYTEAFF. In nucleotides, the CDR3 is TGTGCCTGGAGTGTACCCGGATACACTGAAGCTTTCTTT.